A selection of T cell receptor beta chains follows, all from one sample in a study of blood T cell repertoires in COVID-19. Clones were read by immunoSEQ multiplex PCR, and TCRdb kept only the in-frame ones, dropping some. The data hold roughly 100,000 clones, with around 75% observed a single time. Specimen: peripheral blood. All receptors come from a human donor with acute or convalescent COVID-19. The donor label of this sample is uncertain. Both conserved end residues are part of each CDR3. A D gene is named only where the DNA matches it firmly. Size tells how often a clone was seen (once, few, many) or the class of an expanded clone, and some rows leave it out.

NA TRBJ1-1 TRBD1 TRBV4-1 CASRDRGWDTEAFF TGCGCCAGCAGGGACAGGGGATGGGACACTGAAGCTTTCTTT
NA TRBJ1-5 NA TRBV24-1 CATSERKPNQPQHF TGTGCCACCAGTGAAAGAAAGCCTAATCAGCCCCAGCATTTT
NA TRBJ1-1 NA TRBV9 CASSPGQNTEAFF TGTGCCAGCAGCCCAGGGCAGAACACTGAAGCTTTCTTT
NA TRBJ1-1 TRBD1 TRBV3-1/TRBV3-2 CASSHDRGGTEAFF TGTGCCAGCAGCCACGACAGGGGGGGCACTGAAGCTTTCTTT
NA TRBJ2-4 NA TRBV2 CASTEELAKNIQYF TGTGCCAGCACCGAAGAGCTAGCCAAAAACATTCAGTACTTC
NA TRBJ1-5 TRBD1 TRBV4-1 CASSQGIDRGSGQPQHF TGCGCCAGCAGCCAAGGAATAGACAGGGGGTCCGGTCAGCCCCAGCATTTT
NA TRBJ1-5 TRBD1 TRBV5-1 CASSAGQGAQPQHF TGCGCCAGCAGCGCGGGACAGGGGGCTCAGCCCCAGCATTTT
NA TRBJ1-2 NA TRBV14 CASSPRRQDYGYTF TGTGCCAGCAGCCCACGGCGTCAGGACTATGGCTACACCTTC
NA TRBJ1-5 TRBD1 TRBV28 CASKGTGRKGNQPQHF TGTGCCAGCAAGGGGACAGGGCGTAAGGGCAATCAGCCCCAGCATTTT
NA TRBJ1-5 TRBD1 TRBV7-8 CASSLRDRGTNQPQHF TGTGCCAGCAGCTTAAGGGACAGGGGGACCAATCAGCCCCAGCATTTT
NA TRBJ1-1 NA TRBV28 CASSPGGGVKTEAFF TGTGCCAGCAGTCCCGGGGGAGGGGTCAAAACTGAAGCTTTCTTT
once TRBJ1-2 NA TRBV4-1 CASSLYGAGAANYGYTF TGCGCCAGCAGCCTGTATGGAGCCGGCGCTGCTAACTATGGCTACACCTTC
NA TRBJ2-5 NA TRBV7-9 CASSLAGAGETQYF TGTGCCAGCAGCTTGGCGGGGGCGGGAGAGACCCAGTACTTC
NA TRBJ2-5 TRBD2 TRBV10-3 CAISESYWTSGGAGTQYF TGTGCCATCAGTGAGTCATATTGGACTAGCGGGGGCGCCGGGACCCAGTACTTC
NA TRBJ2-7 NA TRBV7-9 CASGGSVYEQYF TGTGCCAGCGGCGGCAGTGTATACGAGCAGTACTTC
NA TRBJ2-5 NA TRBV5-1 CASSSNRLVQETQYF TGCGCCAGCAGCTCGAACAGACTAGTCCAAGAGACCCAGTACTTC
NA TRBJ2-2 TRBD1 TRBV6-5 CASSTDRVNTGELFF TGTGCCAGCAGTACAGACAGGGTTAACACCGGGGAGCTGTTTTTT
NA TRBJ1-5 TRBD1 TRBV5-6 CASSLGTGIFNQPQHF TGTGCCAGCAGCTTGGGGACAGGGATTTTCAATCAGCCCCAGCATTTT
NA TRBJ2-3 NA TRBV6-6 CASSYYGGPTDTQYF TGTGCCAGCAGTTACTACGGGGGACCCACAGATACGCAGTATTTT
few TRBJ2-5 NA TRBV7-9 CASSSDFEETQYF TGTGCCAGCAGCTCGGACTTCGAAGAGACCCAGTACTTC
once TRBJ1-6 TRBD1 TRBV7-6 CASRRDRGYSPLHF TGTGCCAGCAGACGCGACAGGGGGTATTCACCCCTCCACTTT
NA TRBJ2-2 TRBD1 TRBV4-1 CASSPAPGTVFTGELFF TGCGCCAGCAGCCCTGCCCCCGGGACAGTATTCACCGGGGAGCTGTTTTTT